This TCR beta chain was profiled in a study of PD-L1 blockade in urothelial cancer. About the study: Each participant's history included 0 to 3 prior chemotherapy regimens. Reported median T cell count for blood samples was around 150,000.

Templates that were synthetic TCR analogs were spiked into each PCR. Sequencing used immunoSEQ multiplex PCR; TCRdb keeps in-frame clones, though not all of them. This table has around 80,000 clones, around 90% appearing once. For each patient, 1 to 8 samples were obtained, pretreatment and on-treatment. From germline, CDR1 is SGHDT and CDR2 YYEEEE. This CDR3 region has 15 residues. With V trimmed by 2 bases and J by 6 bases, 6 bases remained unmatched. The sample consisted of PBMCs, taken around atezolizumab (anti-PD-L1) treatment. The source of this sequence is a woman between 70 and 85 years old with urothelial cancer. The rearrangement links TRBV5-6 to TRBJ2-2; 8 positions agree with TRBD1. In nucleotides, the CDR3 is TGTGCCAGCAGCTTCAGGGGGCTCGTGGCCGGGGAGCTGTTTTTT. The encoded protein is CASSFRGLVAGELFF.